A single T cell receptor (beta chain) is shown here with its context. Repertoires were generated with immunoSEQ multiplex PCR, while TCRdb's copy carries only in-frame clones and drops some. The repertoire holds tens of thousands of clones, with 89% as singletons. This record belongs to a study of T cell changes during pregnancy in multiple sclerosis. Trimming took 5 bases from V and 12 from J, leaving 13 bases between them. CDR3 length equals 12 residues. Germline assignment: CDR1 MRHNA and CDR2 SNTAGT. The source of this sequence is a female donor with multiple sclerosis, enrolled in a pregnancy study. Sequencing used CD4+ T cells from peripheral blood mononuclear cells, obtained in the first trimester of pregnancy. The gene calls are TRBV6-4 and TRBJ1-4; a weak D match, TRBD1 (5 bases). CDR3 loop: CASSRRGDQLFF. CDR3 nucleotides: TGTGCCAGCAGTCGTAGGGGCGATCAACTGTTTTTT.